This T cell receptor (beta chain) was sequenced for a study of T cell repertoires in cytomegalovirus infection. One entry per CDR3 protein, called by TCRdb with MiXCR from the reads. The sample lists about 340,000 distinct CDR3 sequences, about 29% occurring once. As to this clonotype: As yet, its antigen is unknown.

The sequenced sample was cultured PBMCs, obtained from culture after CMV antigen stimulation. The sequence came from a human donor in good health (CMV status not recorded). Some clones in this sample may be carry-over from other donors' samples.

The CDR3 DNA is TGTGCCAGCAGCGGACCCGGGACAGACACAGATACGCAGTATTTT. Protein product: CASSGPGTDTDTQYF. The rearrangement joins TRBV7-3 to TRBJ2-3; 7 bases align to TRBD1. The CDR3 contains 15 residues. In germline, CDR1 is SGHTA, CDR2 FQGTGA. After removal of 5 bases from V and 2 bases from J, the junction contained 7 bases not matched to a gene.